The next 30 T cell receptor beta chains were all read from a single sample in a study of OX40 agonist ivuxolimab in advanced cancers. TCRdb's table, derived via immunoSEQ multiplex PCR, lists solely in-frame clones and lacks some. Here the sample spans approximately 81,000 clones, around nine tenths being singletons. Sequenced material: CD4+ or CD8+ T cells sorted from blood, taken in a trial of the OX40 agonist ivuxolimab. The origin of the receptors is an adult with an advanced solid tumor such as melanoma, head and neck, liver or kidney cancer.

This rearrangement joins TRBV4-2 to TRBJ2-2, with a possible D match to TRBD1 (6 bases). The germline V gene encodes CDR1 LGHNA and CDR2 YNFKEQ. Trimming left V 1 base short and J 2 bases short, with 11 bases between. CDR3 size: 16 residues. For the CDR3, the DNA is TGTGCCAGCAGCCAAGCCGGGACAAGTAACACCGGGGAGCTGTTTTTT. It codes for CASSQAGTSNTGELFF.

The chain is built from TRBV5-1 and TRBJ1-1; D remains unclear. This CDR3 has 15 amino acids. The V gene's germline CDR1 is SGHRS and CDR2 YFSETQ. The V gene lost 2 bases and the J gene lost 3 bases, with 14 bases spanning the gap. The CDR3 region has the DNA TGCGCCAGCAGCTTTGGCAGTATAAGGGACACTGAAGCTTTCTTT. Protein: CASSFGSIRDTEAFF.

The chain couples TRBV5-1 to TRBJ1-1, with D hard to call. The V gene's germline CDR1 is SGHRS and CDR2 YFSETQ. With 1 base removed from V and 0 bases from J, the gap between germline ends came to 10 bases. This CDR3 spans 15 amino acids. Here the CDR3 reads CASSLSGQLNTEAFF. CDR3 DNA sequence: TGCGCCAGCAGCTTGAGTGGTCAGCTGAACACTGAAGCTTTCTTT. The full variable domain, its missing parts supplied by reference TRBV5-1 and TRBJ1-1, is KAGVTQTPRYLIKTRGQQVTLSCSPISGHRSVSWYQQTPGQGLQFLFEYFSETQRNKGNFPGRFSGRQFSNSRSEMNVSTLELGDSALYLCASSLSGQLNTEAFFGQGTRLTVV.

In its sample, this clone was seen a few times. The gene calls are TRBV18 and TRBJ1-3, with a tentative D call TRBD1 (5 bases). Germline V gene sequence: CDR1 KGHSH, CDR2 LQKENI. V dropped 4 bases and J dropped 0 bases, with 10 bases sitting between them. The CDR3 runs to 15 residues. CDR3 nucleotide sequence: TGTGCCAGCTCACGGCCAGGGAACTCTGGAAACACCATATATTTT. It yields the protein CASSRPGNSGNTIYF.

Written as DNA, the CDR3 is TGTGCCAGCTCACCGGGACAGATGTCTACATTGGAGACCCAGTACTTC. Amino acid sequence: CASSPGQMSTLETQYF. The gene calls are TRBV18 and TRBJ2-5; TRBD1 matches at 7 bases. V lost 3 bases to trimming and J lost 5 bases; unmatched junction nucleotides: 12. Germline V gene sequence: CDR1 KGHSH, CDR2 LQKENI. The CDR3 covers 16 residues.

This chain uses TRBV5-1 with TRBJ2-5, with a tentative D call TRBD1 (6 bases). The CDR3 has 14 amino acids. V lost 3 bases and J 3 bases, leaving 12 bases between the germline ends. CDR1 is SGHRS and CDR2 is YFSETQ in the germline V gene. Here the CDR3 reads CASSSGQPEETQYF. As DNA, the CDR3 is TGCGCCAGCAGCTCTGGACAGCCAGAAGAGACCCAGTACTTC.

The chain combines TRBV7-2 with TRBJ1-1, with TRBD1 matching 7 bases. The CDR3 is made up of 15 amino acids. Germline values: CDR1 SGHTA, CDR2 FQGNSA. V lost 5 bases to trimming and J lost 1 base; unmatched junction nucleotides: 7. The chain's CDR3 is CASSPPGQPNTEAFF. For the CDR3, the DNA is TGTGCCAGCAGCCCCCCGGGACAGCCGAACACTGAAGCTTTCTTT.

The chain carries TRBV29-1 and TRBJ1-1, with D unclear. V lost 4 bases to trimming and J lost 0 bases, with 6 bases between them. CDR3 size: 12 residues. Germline CDR1 and CDR2: SQVTM and ANQGSEA. CDR3 in DNA: TGCAGCGTTGCCAGTATGAACACTGAAGCTTTCTTT. Its translation: CSVASMNTEAFF.

This clone was found once. V gene TRBV19 combines with J gene TRBJ1-2; no definite D call. This CDR3 region has 13 residues. Germline CDR1 and CDR2: LNHDA and SQIVND (reference sequence). The ends were cut back, 5 bases at V and 8 bases at J, with 15 bases in the middle. DNA of the CDR3: TGTGCCAGTAGTCTCCGGGCCCTAGGGGGCTACACCTTC. It encodes CASSLRALGGYTF.

The chain links TRBV7-8 to TRBJ1-6, with D uncertain. This CDR3 has 14 amino acids. The V end was cut by 0 bases, the J end by 7 bases, with 7 bases between. Per germline, CDR1 SGHVS and CDR2 FQNEAQ. CDR3 region: CASSLAQVNSPLHF. CDR3 nucleotide sequence: TGTGCCAGCAGCTTAGCGCAGGTCAATTCACCCCTCCACTTT.

J is TRBJ2-3 and V is TRBV6-4; D uncertain. CDR3 length equals 15 residues. Germline CDR1 MRHNA, CDR2 SNTAGT. V lost 3 bases and J 6 bases, leaving 16 bases between the germline ends. The CDR3 bases are TGTGCCAGCAGTGATACGGATGGGTTTTCGGATACGCAGTATTTT. Amino acid sequence: CASSDTDGFSDTQYF.

The chain couples TRBV5-1 to TRBJ2-7, with a possible D match to TRBD1 (6 bases). CDR1 is SGHRS and CDR2 is YFSETQ in the germline V gene. The V end was cut by 0 bases, the J end by 5 bases, with 18 bases between. This CDR3 comprises 16 residues. The CDR3 loop reads CASSLGPGSRGHEQYF. The CDR3 DNA reads as TGCGCCAGCAGCTTGGGCCCGGGTTCCAGGGGCCACGAGCAGTACTTC.

This clone is a singleton in its sample. This chain links TRBV5-1 with TRBJ1-2; D gene ambiguous. The CDR3 consists of 14 residues. Trimming removed 0 bases at V and 2 bases at J, with 8 bases between. The germline gives CDR1 SGHRS, CDR2 YFSETQ. The CDR3 sequence: CASSLDPANYGYTF. The CDR3 DNA is TGCGCCAGCAGCTTGGATCCAGCCAACTATGGCTACACCTTC.

V gene TRBV7-7 combines with J gene TRBJ2-1; 7 nucleotides match TRBD2. The CDR3 runs to 15 residues. The junction had 14 bases not matched to a gene; V was cut back by 5 bases and J by 10 bases. The germline gives CDR1 SSHAT, CDR2 FNYEAQ (reference sequence). The CDR3 protein is CASSPAGGSEGEQFF. DNA of the CDR3: TGTGCCAGCAGCCCCGCCGGGGGGTCGGAGGGCGAGCAGTTCTTC.

The V gene is TRBV27, the J gene TRBJ1-2; 7 bases are a match to TRBD1. There are 13 residues in the CDR3. The junction had 10 bases not matched to a gene; V was cut back by 7 bases and J by 8 bases. Germline V lookup: CDR1 MNHEY, CDR2 SMNVEV (reference sequence). CDR3 residues: CASMPRQGGGYTF. The CDR3 DNA reads TGTGCCAGCATGCCTCGACAGGGCGGAGGCTACACCTTC.

The chain uses TRBV6-1 and TRBJ2-1; tentative D call: TRBD1 (6 bases). CDR1 is MNHNS, CDR2 SASEGT, per germline. The CDR3 covers 13 residues. Trimming removed 4 bases at V and 9 bases at J, with 13 bases between. The CDR3: CASSVWGPGEQFF. CDR3 DNA sequence: TGTGCCAGCAGTGTGTGGGGGCCGGGTGAGCAGTTCTTC.

About this clone: An end of the junction differs from the germline gene, which may be a read error. The chain is built from TRBV27 and TRBJ2-7; 7 nucleotides line up with TRBD2. The V gene's germline CDR1 is MNHEY and CDR2 SMNVEV (reference sequence). This CDR3 spans 14 amino acids. In DNA, the CDR3 is TGTGCCACCAGTGATGGGGGGGACTGGGACGAGCAGTACTTC. It encodes CATSDGGDWDEQYF.

J is TRBJ2-1 and V is TRBV2, with D hard to call. Trimming cost V 4 bases and J 15 bases, with 13 bases left between them. From germline, CDR1 is SNHLY and CDR2 FYNNEI. The CDR3 contains 11 residues. In nucleotides, the CDR3 is TGTGCCAGCAGTGCCACTGCCACTCGGTTCTTC. Translation: CASSATATRFF.

The chain joins TRBV4-1 to TRBJ1-2; weak D call: TRBD1 (5 bases). Germline V gene sequence: CDR1 MGHRA, CDR2 YSYEKL. The CDR3 contains 14 residues. Between the trimmed V and J ends, which lost 1 base and 10 bases, there was a span of 16 bases. CDR3: CASSQAGDLRDYTF. The CDR3 bases are TGCGCCAGCAGCCAAGCTGGGGACTTGAGGGACTACACCTTC.

This rearrangement joins TRBV14 to TRBJ1-2; D is undetermined. This CDR3 is 11 amino acids long. CDR1 and CDR2 from the germline V gene are SGHDN and FVKESK. V was cut by 3 bases and J by 8 bases, with 7 bases left in between. CDR3 residues: CASSQGGGYTF. The CDR3 DNA reads TGTGCCAGCAGCCAGGGAGGCGGCTACACCTTC.

This clone was recorded only once. V is TRBV7-9 and J is TRBJ1-1, with TRBD1 as a possible D gene (6 bases). This CDR3 region has 14 residues. The ends were cut back, 2 bases at V and 1 base at J, with 8 bases in the middle. Germline CDR1 reads SEHNR; CDR2 reads FQNEAQ (reference sequence). As DNA, the CDR3 is TGTGCCAGCAGCTTACAGGGGTCGAACACTGAAGCTTTCTTT. Translating gives CASSLQGSNTEAFF.

This sequence joins TRBV28 and TRBJ2-5; TRBD2 matches 8 bases. The CDR3 sequence is 16 residues long. J gave up 7 bases and V 5 bases, and 15 bases lay outside the gene matches. The germline V gene encodes CDR1 MDHEN and CDR2 SYDVKM. The CDR3 spells CASSKPAGAPPGTQYF. The CDR3 DNA reads as TGTGCCAGCAGTAAACCAGCGGGGGCCCCACCCGGGACCCAGTACTTC.

This clone was seen only once. The rearrangement uses TRBV29-1 and TRBJ1-3; D is undetermined. The CDR3 has 14 residues. Per the germline V gene, CDR1 is SQVTM and CDR2 is ANQGSEA. V was shortened by 0 bases and J by 4 bases, with 10 bases between the two germline ends. The CDR3 region is CSVEEGTRGNTIYF. In DNA form, the CDR3 reads TGCAGCGTTGAAGAGGGTACCAGAGGAAACACCATATATTTT.

The chain employs TRBV7-2 and TRBJ1-1; D gene unclear. V shed 5 bases and J shed 1 base, with 8 bases lying between them. The V gene's germline CDR1 is SGHTA and CDR2 FQGNSA. The CDR3 is 13 amino acids. The CDR3: CASSTGRNTEAFF. The CDR3 coding sequence is TGTGCCAGCAGCACCGGCCGGAACACTGAAGCTTTCTTT.

The chain joins TRBV5-1 to TRBJ2-7; no firm D call. Trimming removed 3 bases at V and 7 bases at J, with 11 bases between. CDR1 is SGHRS, CDR2 YFSETQ, per germline. The CDR3 is 12 amino acids. CDR3 DNA: TGCGCCAGCAGCTGGGGTTTAGGAGAGCAGTACTTC. This sequence encodes CASSWGLGEQYF.

This sequence joins TRBV28 and TRBJ2-5; D may correspond to TRBD1 or TRBD2 (6 bases each). The V gene's germline CDR1 is MDHEN and CDR2 SYDVKM. Trimming took 6 bases from V and 6 from J, leaving 17 bases between them. This CDR3 has 14 residues. DNA for the CDR3: TGTGCCAGCAGGCTCCCCGGGGGCGCACAGACCCAGTACTTC. This encodes CASRLPGGAQTQYF.

The chain carries TRBV29-1 and TRBJ1-2; the D is unclear. The germline gives CDR1 SQVTM, CDR2 ANQGSEA. The CDR3 is 12 amino acids. V was pared by 7 bases and J by 7 bases, with 16 bases between. CDR3 DNA: TGCAGCGACGACGGAGGAGGGCCTGGCTACACCTTC. As protein: CSDDGGGPGYTF.

V and J are TRBV4-1 and TRBJ1-1; tentatively, D is TRBD1 (5 bases). The V end was cut by 0 bases, the J end by 1 base, with 15 bases between. CDR1 is MGHRA, CDR2 YSYEKL, per germline. CDR3 length: 17 residues. In DNA, the CDR3 is TGCGCCAGCAGCCAAGATGGGGGGAGTCCGTGGAACACTGAAGCTTTCTTT. It specifies CASSQDGGSPWNTEAFF.

This chain links TRBV7-3 with TRBJ2-7; D not resolved. The ends were cut back, 5 bases at V and 6 bases at J, with 17 bases in the middle. The CDR3 loop spans 14 amino acids. Germline values: CDR1 SGHTA, CDR2 FQGTGA. The CDR3 loop is CASSPPSQMREQYF. CDR3 coding DNA: TGTGCCAGCAGCCCACCAAGTCAGATGCGCGAGCAGTACTTC.

CDR3 coding DNA: TGTGCCAGCAGTTTATGGAGCGCTGAAGCTTTCTTT. Residues: CASSLWSAEAFF. The chain is built from TRBV28 and TRBJ1-1, with D hard to call. CDR1 and CDR2 (germline): MDHEN, SYDVKM. With 0 bases removed from V and 6 bases from J, the gap between germline ends came to 5 bases. The CDR3 sequence is 12 residues long.